The 10 T cell receptor beta chains given below trace back to one sample, sequenced in a study of OX40 agonist ivuxolimab in advanced cancers. Libraries were prepared by immunoSEQ multiplex PCR; TCRdb keeps only in-frame clonotypes and omits some of them. In the table there are over 85,000 clones, 86% of which are singletons. Sequenced here: CD4+ or CD8+ T cells sorted from blood, sampled in a trial of the OX40 agonist ivuxolimab. These receptors were collected from an adult with an advanced solid tumor such as melanoma, head and neck, liver or kidney cancer.

This chain links TRBV11-2 with TRBJ2-7; TRBD2 matches 12 bases. The CDR3 consists of 15 residues. V lost 5 bases to trimming and J lost 2 bases; unmatched junction nucleotides: 4. From germline, CDR1 is SGHAT and CDR2 FQNNGV. The chain's CDR3 is CASSLGLAGPYEQYF. Here the CDR3 DNA reads TGTGCCAGCAGCCTCGGACTAGCGGGGCCCTACGAGCAGTACTTC.

CDR3 DNA sequence: TGTGCCAGCAGCGCCTCGGGGATCGGCTATGGCTACACCTTC. Its translation: CASSASGIGYGYTF. The chain carries TRBV9 and TRBJ1-2; D is uncertain. The CDR3 consists of 14 residues. V lost 3 bases and J 4 bases, leaving 13 bases between the germline ends. Germline CDR1 and CDR2: SGDLS and YYNGEE.

As DNA, the CDR3 is TGCGCCAGCAGCCTCCTTGGGGTGAGCAATCAGCCCCAGCATTTT. It translates to CASSLLGVSNQPQHF. The chain uses TRBV5-1 and TRBJ1-5; no clear D gene. The CDR3 is made up of 15 amino acids. V was shortened by 4 bases and J by 1 base, with 12 bases between the two germline ends. The germline gives CDR1 SGHRS, CDR2 YFSETQ.

The count of this clone is one. This chain links TRBV6-5 with TRBJ2-7, with 7 bases that match TRBD2. CDR3 length: 13 residues. CDR1 is MNHEY and CDR2 is SVGAGI in the germline V gene. The CDR3 region is CAALGGSPYEQYF. In nucleotides, the CDR3 is TGTGCTGCCTTGGGGGGGAGCCCCTACGAGCAGTACTTC.

The V call is TRBV29-1, the J call TRBJ2-1, with D possibly being TRBD1 or TRBD2 (6 bases each). The V end was cut by 6 bases, the J end by 0 bases, with 12 bases between. The length of the CDR3 is 14 residues. Germline assignment: CDR1 SQVTM and CDR2 ANQGSEA. The CDR3 nucleotides are TGCAGCGTGAGGGGGGTCAGCTCCTACAATGAGCAGTTCTTC. It yields the protein CSVRGVSSYNEQFF.

V usage is TRBV14 and J usage is TRBJ2-7; D not certain. This CDR3 spans 12 amino acids. Between the trimmed V and J ends, which lost 1 base and 6 bases, there was a span of 7 bases. Germline CDR1 and CDR2: SGHDN and FVKESK. CDR3 DNA: TGTGCCAGCAGCCAAGGCCTCGGCGAGCAGTACTTC. This encodes CASSQGLGEQYF.

The CDR3, as DNA: TGTGCCAGCAGCCCCGGACAGGGTAGAGGCTACACCTTC. It encodes CASSPGQGRGYTF. V usage is TRBV7-9 and J usage is TRBJ1-2; 8 positions agree with TRBD1. Germline V gives CDR1 SEHNR, CDR2 FQNEAQ (reference sequence). This CDR3 spans 13 amino acids. Trimming took 5 bases from V and 8 from J; bases not matched to a gene: 7.

The chain has TRBV7-3 and TRBJ1-1; D might be TRBD1 (5 bases). Germline lookup yields CDR1 SGHTA and CDR2 FQGTGA. V gave up 2 bases and J gave up 5 bases, with 9 bases separating them. This CDR3 is built from 13 residues. Written as DNA, the CDR3 is TGTGCCAGCAGCTTAGAGGAGGGGACTGAAGCTTTCTTT. It is translated as CASSLEEGTEAFF.

The chain joins TRBV7-8 to TRBJ1-3; possible D gene TRBD1, 5 bases. Germline V CDR1 and CDR2: SGHVS, FQNEAQ. This CDR3 contains 18 residues. Trimming stripped 5 bases from V and 0 bases from J, with 20 bases between. The CDR3 DNA reads as TGTGCCAGCAGCCACTCGGGACTTGGATTTGTCTCTGGAAACACCATATATTTT. It encodes CASSHSGLGFVSGNTIYF.

This clone was observed once. The V and J genes are TRBV6-1 and TRBJ2-3; 7 bases fit TRBD2. Germline CDR1 reads MNHNS; CDR2 reads SASEGT. This CDR3 has 14 amino acids. V trimming: 7 bases; J trimming: 0 bases; junction bases outside the gene matches: 4. Written as DNA, the CDR3 is TGTGCCAGCAACCGGGGGGATAGCACAGATACGCAGTATTTT. It specifies CASNRGDSTDTQYF.